Below are 12 T cell receptor beta chains sequenced from a single sample in a study of T-cell reconstitution after alpha-beta-depleted transplantation in children. Unique molecular identifiers were incorporated when the TCRbeta library was constructed. One entry per CDR3 protein, called by TCRdb with MiXCR from the PCR reads. This table holds some 280,000 distinct CDR3 sequences, about a tenth found once. Sequencing was performed on PBMCs from the stem cell graft donor, taken from the stem cell graft. The receptors were sampled from a human donor who donated a stem cell graft to a child with SCID.

This clonotype was found a few times. This rearrangement joins TRBV19 to TRBJ1-1; D call uncertain. Trimming pared 5 bases from V and 1 base from J, leaving 8 bases between. The CDR3 contains 13 residues. From germline, CDR1 is LNHDA and CDR2 SQIVND (reference sequence). DNA for the CDR3: TGTGCCAGTAGTGAGTGGCAGAACACTGAAGCTTTCTTT. Amino acid sequence: CASSEWQNTEAFF. The full variable domain, rest sourced from reference TRBV19 and TRBJ1-1, is DGGITQSPKYLFRKEGQNVTLSCEQNLNHDAMYWYRQDPGQGLRLIYYSQIVNDFQKGDIAEGYSVSREKKESFPLTVTSAQKNPTAFYLCASSEWQNTEAFFGQGTRLTVV.

The V call is TRBV7-2, the J call TRBJ2-1; 8 bases map to TRBD1. Trimming removed 6 bases from V and 3 bases from J; junction bases left unmatched: 4. Germline-derived CDR1 and CDR2 are SGHTA and FQGNSA. This CDR3 comprises 14 residues. The CDR3, as DNA: TGTGCCAGCAGATCGGGACAGGTCTACAATGAGCAGTTCTTC. This gives the protein CASRSGQVYNEQFF. Full variable domain (outside the CDR3, taken from reference TRBV7-2 and TRBJ2-1): GAGVSQSPSNKVTEKGKDVELRCDPISGHTALYWYRQSLGQGLEFLIYFQGNSAPDKSGLPSDRFSAERTGGSVSTLTIQRTQQEDSAVYLCASRSGQVYNEQFFGPGTRLTVL.

At least ten counts were recorded for this clonotype. V gene TRBV5-1 combines with J gene TRBJ1-4; D is uncertain. V dropped 6 bases and J dropped 0 bases, with 6 bases sitting between them. This CDR3 comprises 13 residues. Germline V CDR1 and CDR2: SGHRS, YFSETQ. The CDR3 loop reads CASTDSTNEKLFF. The CDR3, as DNA: TGCGCCAGCACTGATTCAACTAATGAAAAACTGTTTTTT. Full variable domain (remainder filled in from reference TRBV5-1 and TRBJ1-4): KAGVTQTPRYLIKTRGQQVTLSCSPISGHRSVSWYQQTPGQGLQFLFEYFSETQRNKGNFPGRFSGRQFSNSRSEMNVSTLELGDSALYLCASTDSTNEKLFFGSGTQLSVL.

This clonotype was counted only a few times. This chain joins TRBV6-2 or TRBV6-3 and TRBJ2-2, with TRBD2 as a possible D gene (5 bases). V dropped 7 bases and J dropped 3 bases, with 15 bases sitting between them. The CDR3 contains 15 residues. Germline CDR1 reads MNHEY; CDR2 reads SVGEGT. This CDR3 reads CASTLLGSYTGELFF. The DNA for the CDR3 is TGTGCCAGCACACTGCTGGGGAGCTACACCGGGGAGCTGTTTTTT.

The chain joins TRBV5-1 to TRBJ2-1; D is uncertain. This CDR3 spans 14 amino acids. Germline assignment: CDR1 SGHRS and CDR2 YFSETQ. V was pared by 0 bases and J by 6 bases, with 10 bases between. The CDR3 is CASSLAIGGNEQFF. The CDR3, as DNA: TGCGCCAGCAGCTTGGCCATTGGCGGCAATGAGCAGTTCTTC.

This clonotype turned up a few times. V is TRBV2 and J is TRBJ1-3; tentatively, D is TRBD1 (6 bases). Looked up from germline, CDR1 is SNHLY and CDR2 is FYNNEI. The CDR3 spans 14 residues. V was cut by 4 bases and J by 4 bases, with 11 bases left in between. The CDR3 loop reads CASSGGPLGNTIYF. DNA for the CDR3: TGTGCCAGCAGTGGGGGGCCTCTAGGAAACACCATATATTTT.

This chain joins TRBV5-1 and TRBJ2-1; 7 bases line up with TRBD1. The CDR3 length is 13 residues. The germline V gene encodes CDR1 SGHRS and CDR2 YFSETQ. V lost 4 bases to trimming and J lost 7 bases; unmatched junction nucleotides: 5. The DNA of the CDR3 is TGCGCCAGCAGCGCCTTACAGGGGAATGAGCAGTTCTTC. This gives the protein CASSALQGNEQFF.

This clonotype was detected a few times. This chain connects TRBV20-1 to TRBJ1-2; D is undetermined. This CDR3 contains 13 residues. The germline V and J ends were trimmed by 0 bases and 6 bases, with 11 bases remaining between them. From germline, CDR1 is DFQATT and CDR2 SNEGSKA (reference sequence). CDR3 DNA sequence: TGCAGTGCTAGAGATCTCCAGGAAGATGGCTACACCTTC. Its protein is CSARDLQEDGYTF.

This clonotype was observed many times. This rearrangement joins TRBV9 to TRBJ1-5; the D is unclear. V was pared by 0 bases and J by 5 bases, with 6 bases between. The CDR3 has 13 amino acids. Germline V gene data show CDR1 as SGDLS and CDR2 as YYNGEE. The CDR3 DNA reads as TGTGCCAGCAGCGTAGGAGTTTATCAGCCCCAGCATTTT. Encoded protein: CASSVGVYQPQHF. Complete variable domain (other parts from reference TRBV9 and TRBJ1-5): DSGVTQTPKHLITATGQRVTLRCSPRSGDLSVYWYQQSLDQGLQFLIQYYNGEERAKGNILERFSAQQFPDLHSELNLSSLELGDSALYFCASSVGVYQPQHFGDGTRLSIL.

This clonotype occurred a few times. The genes are TRBV12-3 or TRBV12-4 and TRBJ2-7; D is perhaps TRBD1 (6 bases). This CDR3 is 11 amino acids long. Deletions cut 5 bases from V and 6 bases from J, with 8 bases between. The CDR3 is CASSRDTEQYF. DNA of the CDR3: TGTGCCAGCAGTCGGGACACCGAGCAGTACTTC.

The rearrangement uses TRBV11-2 and TRBJ2-1; 12 bases agree with TRBD2. The V gene's germline CDR1 is SGHAT and CDR2 FQNNGV. J gave up 0 bases and V 3 bases, and 9 bases lay outside the gene matches. The CDR3 runs 19 residues. The DNA of the CDR3 is TGTGCCAGCAGCTTCCTAGCGGGGGGGCGTAGGAGCTCCTACAATGAGCAGTTCTTC. Its protein product is CASSFLAGGRRSSYNEQFF.

This clonotype was seen a handful of times. The V and J genes are TRBV6-1 and TRBJ2-3; 11 bases are a match to TRBD2. The germline V gene encodes CDR1 MNHNS and CDR2 SASEGT. V gave up 11 bases and J gave up 5 bases; unmatched junction bases: 9. The length of the CDR3 is 14 residues. The CDR3 loop is CAGIAGGPGDTQYF. The CDR3, as DNA: TGTGCCGGAATAGCGGGGGGGCCGGGAGATACGCAGTATTTT.